This TCR beta chain comes out of a study of neurological immune-mediated disorders. Findings of the study overall: It was HTLV-1-associated myelopathy that showed the most TCR clonal expansion, while multiple sclerosis showed the least, falling below healthy controls. Because no CDR3 amino acid sequences were shared across subjects by expanded clones, private repertoires were suggested in all groups.

This clonotype was found many times. Its antigen is unknown. The team produced cDNA through 5'RACE using 10-nucleotide random UMIs. TCRdb reprocessed the 5' RACE reads via MiXCR and lists one record per CDR3 protein. This sample has 55,000 to 65,000 distinct CDR3 sequences, with roughly 13% found just once. This sequence originates from a woman aged 60-75 years with HTLV-1-associated myelopathy (HAM/TSP). What was sequenced was PBMCs.

The CDR3 DNA is TGTGCCAGCAGCGGGTACAGTGGGGGCGGCACTGAAGCTTTCTTT. It translates to CASSGYSGGGTEAFF. The V call is TRBV3-1, the J call TRBJ1-1; tentatively, D is TRBD1 (6 bases). Trimming left V 5 bases short and J 4 bases short, with 17 bases between. Germline assignment: CDR1 LGHDT and CDR2 YNNKEL (reference sequence). This CDR3 is built from 15 residues. Combining the CDR3 with reference TRBV3-1 and TRBJ1-1 gives the whole variable domain DTAVSQTPKYLVTQMGNDKSIKCEQNLGHDTMYWYKQDSKKFLKIMFSYNNKELIINETVPNRFSPKSPDKAHLNLHINSLELGDSAVYFCASSGYSGGGTEAFFGQGTRLTVV.